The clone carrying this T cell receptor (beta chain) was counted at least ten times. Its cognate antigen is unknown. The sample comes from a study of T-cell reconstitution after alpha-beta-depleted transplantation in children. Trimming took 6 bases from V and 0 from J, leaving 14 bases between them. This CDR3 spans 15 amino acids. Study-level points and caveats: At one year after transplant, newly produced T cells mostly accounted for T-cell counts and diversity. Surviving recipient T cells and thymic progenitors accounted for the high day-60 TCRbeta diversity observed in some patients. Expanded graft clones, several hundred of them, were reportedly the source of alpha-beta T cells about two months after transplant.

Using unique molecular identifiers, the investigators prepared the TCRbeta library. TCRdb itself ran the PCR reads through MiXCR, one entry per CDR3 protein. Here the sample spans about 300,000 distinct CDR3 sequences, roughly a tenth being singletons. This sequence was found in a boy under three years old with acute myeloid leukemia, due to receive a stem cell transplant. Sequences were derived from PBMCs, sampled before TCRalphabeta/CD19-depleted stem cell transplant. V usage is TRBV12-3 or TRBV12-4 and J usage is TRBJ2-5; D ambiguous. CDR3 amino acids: CASSDLDWNQETQYF. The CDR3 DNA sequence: TGTGCCAGCAGCGATCTCGACTGGAACCAAGAGACCCAGTACTTC.